These 32 T cell receptor beta chains were all obtained from the same sample, sequenced in a study of cytomegalovirus exposure and HLA in healthy donors. Primers included in the PCR were 60 Vbeta and 13 Jbeta primers. Method: immunoSEQ multiplex PCR; TCRdb's copy keeps in-frame clones and lacks some. The sample consists of under 200,000 clones, roughly 80% of them appearing once. Input material: PBMCs. The receptors were sampled from a man aged 55-75 years in good health and CMV-seronegative.

This rearrangement joins TRBV29-1 to TRBJ1-5; TRBD1 matches 8 bases. Germline V CDR1 and CDR2: SQVTM, ANQGSEA. The CDR3 sequence is 12 residues long. Germline trimming cut 5 bases from V and 5 bases from J; bases unmatched to any gene: 2. The CDR3 spells CSVLQGDQPQHF. The CDR3, as DNA: TGCAGCGTTCTACAGGGGGATCAGCCCCAGCATTTT.

This clone showed up just a few times. J is TRBJ2-1 and V is TRBV5-1, with no clear D. Per the germline V gene, CDR1 is SGHRS and CDR2 is YFSETQ. This CDR3 has 12 residues. V was shortened by 0 bases and J by 8 bases, with 6 bases between the two germline ends. For the CDR3, the DNA is TGCGCCAGCAGCTTGGGCGGTCATGAGCAGTTCTTC. Its translation is CASSLGGHEQFF.

V and J are TRBV29-1 and TRBJ2-7, with a possible D match to TRBD2 (5 bases). The CDR3 is made up of 12 amino acids. Germline lookup yields CDR1 SQVTM and CDR2 ANQGSEA. The CDR3 region is CSTRGASYEQYF. The DNA for the CDR3 is TGCAGTACCCGGGGAGCGTCCTACGAGCAGTACTTC.

This clone has only a few counts. CDR3 sequence: CASSLSRLGYTF. CDR3 in DNA: TGTGCCAGCAGCTTGTCTCGGTTGGGCTACACCTTC. This chain uses TRBV5-4 with TRBJ1-2; D uncertain. CDR3 size: 12 residues. The V gene lost 1 base and the J gene lost 8 bases, with 9 bases spanning the gap. CDR1 and CDR2 from the germline V gene are SGHNT and YYREEE (reference sequence).

The CDR3 coding sequence is TGCGCCAGCAGCTTGGGAGCGGCCCCCCCAGATACGCAGTATTTT. Encoded protein: CASSLGAAPPDTQYF. V usage is TRBV5-1 and J usage is TRBJ2-3, with a weak D call TRBD2 (5 bases). With 0 bases removed from V and 4 bases from J, the gap between germline ends came to 12 bases. The CDR3 runs to 15 residues. From germline, CDR1 is SGHRS and CDR2 YFSETQ. Full variable domain (rest looked up from reference TRBV5-1 and TRBJ2-3): KAGVTQTPRYLIKTRGQQVTLSCSPISGHRSVSWYQQTPGQGLQFLFEYFSETQRNKGNFPGRFSGRQFSNSRSEMNVSTLELGDSALYLCASSLGAAPPDTQYFGPGTRLTVL.

The CDR3 loop reads CASSKEWTENEKLFF. DNA for the CDR3: TGTGCCAGCAGCAAAGAGTGGACAGAGAATGAAAAACTGTTTTTT. The genes are TRBV21-1 and TRBJ1-4; the listed D gene, TRBD1, was not tested against the DNA. TRBV21-1 constitutes a pseudogene. CDR3 size: 15 residues.

The rearrangement uses TRBV18 and TRBJ2-7; 7 bases agree with TRBD1. Germline CDR1 and CDR2: KGHSH and LQKENI. The CDR3 totals 16 residues. The V gene end was trimmed by 3 bases and the J gene end by 0 bases; junction bases not matched to a gene: 8. The CDR3 DNA reads TGTGCCAGCTCACCCGGAATGACAGGGTTCTCCTACGAGCAGTACTTC. It codes for CASSPGMTGFSYEQYF.

This chain uses TRBV7-2 with TRBJ2-3; tentative D call: TRBD2 (6 bases). This CDR3 spans 17 amino acids. From germline, CDR1 is SGHTA and CDR2 FQGNSA. Trimming pared 1 base from V and 7 bases from J, leaving 21 bases between. CDR3 DNA: TGTGCCAGCAGCTTAGACCCGGTGGGAGGCCTCCTGAATACGCAGTATTTT. Its translation: CASSLDPVGGLLNTQYF.

V and J are TRBV6-6 and TRBJ2-4; 7 bases align to TRBD2. V gave up 5 bases and J gave up 11 bases; unmatched junction bases: 9. Germline lookup yields CDR1 MNHNY and CDR2 SVGAGI (reference sequence). This CDR3 has 13 amino acids. CDR3 amino acids: CASSPSREGFQYF. The DNA of the CDR3 is TGTGCCAGCAGTCCATCCAGGGAGGGGTTTCAGTACTTC.

Here the CDR3 reads CAITGTGDYGYTF. The CDR3 bases are TGTGCCATAACCGGGACAGGGGACTATGGCTACACCTTC. The rearrangement links TRBV10-3 to TRBJ1-2; 10 bases match TRBD1. The ends lost 9 bases at V and 3 bases at J; junction bases unmatched: 4. The CDR3 has 13 amino acids. Germline V CDR1 and CDR2: ENHRY, SYGVKD.

V gene TRBV11-2 combines with J gene TRBJ1-1, with 8 bases aligning to TRBD1. The CDR3 length is 14 residues. V shed 2 bases and J 3 bases; nucleotides not matched to a gene: 2. Looked up from germline, CDR1 is SGHAT and CDR2 is FQNNGV. The CDR3 sequence is CASSLQGAHTEAFF. For the CDR3, the DNA is TGTGCCAGCAGCTTACAGGGGGCCCACACTGAAGCTTTCTTT.

The V call is TRBV4-2, the J call TRBJ2-5; TRBD2 is a possible D gene (5 bases). From germline, CDR1 is LGHNA and CDR2 YNFKEQ. V lost 0 bases to trimming and J lost 7 bases, with 12 bases between them. This CDR3 is 14 amino acids long. CDR3 sequence: CASSQEVASRTQYF. The CDR3 DNA reads TGTGCCAGCAGCCAAGAAGTAGCGTCAAGGACCCAGTACTTC.

The chain is built from TRBV27 and TRBJ1-1, with 8 bases that match TRBD1. CDR3 size: 15 residues. Trimming cost V 8 bases and J 0 bases; bases outside gene matches: 8. Germline CDR1 and CDR2: MNHEY and SMNVEV (reference sequence). DNA for the CDR3: TGTGCCAGCCGCCGGGACAGGAGGATGAACACTGAAGCTTTCTTT. It encodes CASRRDRRMNTEAFF.

This chain joins TRBV2 and TRBJ1-5; TRBD1 is a possible D gene (5 bases). CDR3 length: 14 amino acids. The germline V gene encodes CDR1 SNHLY and CDR2 FYNNEI. V lost 7 bases and J 7 bases, leaving 17 bases between the germline ends. The CDR3 coding sequence is TGTGCCAGCACCCTCCGACGGGGGGACCAGCCCCAGCATTTT. Its protein product is CASTLRRGDQPQHF.

This clone appeared a few times. The J gene is TRBJ1-1, the V gene TRBV5-6; D remains ambiguous. Germline V lookup: CDR1 SGHDT, CDR2 YYEEEE. Trimming took off 0 bases at V and 11 bases at J, with 14 bases between the two ends. The CDR3 loop spans 13 amino acids. CDR3 loop: CASSLGRFRLAFF. Here the CDR3 DNA reads TGTGCCAGCAGCTTGGGCCGGTTTCGGTTGGCTTTCTTT. Complete variable domain (other parts from reference TRBV5-6 and TRBJ1-1): DAGVTQSPTHLIKTRGQQVTLRCSPKSGHDTVSWYQQALGQGPQFIFQYYEEEERQRGNFPDRFSGHQFPNYSSELNVNALLLGDSALYLCASSLGRFRLAFFGQGTRLTVV.

The rearrangement links TRBV5-6 to TRBJ1-1; D may be TRBD1 (5 bases). Trimming cost V 0 bases and J 0 bases, with 12 bases left between them. The CDR3 length is 16 residues. Germline loops: CDR1 SGHDT, CDR2 YYEEEE. CDR3 sequence: CASSLEIGTMNTEAFF. DNA of the CDR3: TGTGCCAGCAGCTTGGAAATCGGGACTATGAACACTGAAGCTTTCTTT.

CDR3 sequence reads: CASSLTGGYLNYNEQFF. Written as DNA, the CDR3 is TGTGCCAGCAGTTTGACAGGGGGTTATCTCAATTACAATGAGCAGTTCTTC. This chain connects TRBV27 to TRBJ2-1; 9 bases are a match to TRBD1. The length of the CDR3 is 17 residues. The germline gives CDR1 MNHEY, CDR2 SMNVEV (reference sequence). Trimming at V came to 3 bases and at J to 4 bases, leaving 10 bases not matched to a gene.

This clone was seen a handful of times. V is TRBV5-1 and J is TRBJ1-2; D is ambiguous. V was clipped by 2 bases and J by 4 bases, with 6 bases between them. Germline CDR1 SGHRS, CDR2 YFSETQ. The CDR3 covers 12 residues. The CDR3 DNA follows: TGCGCCAGCAGCTTCGACTCCTATGGCTACACCTTC. Translated, it gives CASSFDSYGYTF.

This clone was found a few times. The V gene is TRBV6-4, the J gene TRBJ2-3; TRBD2 agrees at 10 bases. From germline, CDR1 is MRHNA and CDR2 SNTAGT. The CDR3 is 16 residues long. Losses at the gene ends were 4 bases for V and 6 bases for J; bases not matched to a gene: 10. CDR3 bases: TGTGCCAGCAGTGCCCAGGGAGCGGGGGGGCTTGATACGCAGTATTTT. Translated: CASSAQGAGGLDTQYF.

The gene calls are TRBV27 and TRBJ1-5; no clear D. V dropped 3 bases and J dropped 0 bases, with 6 bases sitting between them. The germline V gene has CDR1 MNHEY and CDR2 SMNVEV (reference sequence). The CDR3 has 14 residues. For the CDR3, the DNA is TGTGCCAGCAGTTTCCGGGGTAGCAATCAGCCCCAGCATTTT. This translates into CASSFRGSNQPQHF.

The chain recombines TRBV7-6 with TRBJ2-7; perhaps TRBD2 as D (7 bases). Germline V gene data show CDR1 as SGHVS and CDR2 as FNYEAQ. This CDR3 is 13 amino acids long. Trimming removed 1 base from V and 6 bases from J, with 10 bases in between. The CDR3 DNA follows: TGTGCCAGCAGCTTAGGGCGGGGGCGCGAGCAGTACTTC. Translating it yields CASSLGRGREQYF.

The rearrangement links TRBV5-1 to TRBJ2-1; D is possibly TRBD1 (6 bases). V gave up 0 bases and J gave up 9 bases, with 25 bases separating them. The CDR3 has 18 residues. Per germline, CDR1 SGHRS and CDR2 YFSETQ. CDR3 nucleotide sequence: TGCGCCAGCAGCTTGGGAAAGTTTGATACAAAACAGGGTCCTGAGCAGTTCTTC. The encoded protein is CASSLGKFDTKQGPEQFF.

The J gene is TRBJ2-3, the V gene TRBV29-1; the D gene is possibly TRBD1 (5 bases). This CDR3 contains 13 residues. Between the trimmed V and J ends, which lost 3 bases and 3 bases, there was a span of 10 bases. From germline, CDR1 is SQVTM and CDR2 ANQGSEA. For the CDR3, the DNA is TGCAGCGTTGACGCCCAGGGAACAGATACGCAGTATTTT. It codes for CSVDAQGTDTQYF.

This chain joins TRBV15 and TRBJ2-7; perhaps TRBD1 as D (6 bases). V was clipped by 0 bases and J by 3 bases, with 6 bases between them. This CDR3 has 13 amino acids. Germline CDR1 and CDR2: LNHNV and YYDKDF (reference sequence). CDR3 sequence: CATSREQGYEQYF. CDR3 DNA: TGTGCCACCAGCAGAGAACAGGGCTACGAGCAGTACTTC.

This clone appeared a single time. J is TRBJ2-5 and V is TRBV11-3; 13 bases agree with TRBD2. The CDR3 is 16 residues long. With V trimmed by 5 bases and J by 1 base, 4 bases remained unmatched. Germline lookup yields CDR1 SGHNT and CDR2 YENEEA. In DNA, the CDR3 is TGTGCCAGCAGCCATCGACTAGCGGGGGGCCAAGAGACCCAGTACTTC. It specifies CASSHRLAGGQETQYF.

This clone was detected only once. J is TRBJ2-3 and V is TRBV28; 7 positions agree with TRBD2. The CDR3 is 14 amino acids. CDR1 is MDHEN, CDR2 SYDVKM, per germline. Trimming removed 5 bases from V and 6 bases from J; junction bases left unmatched: 8. Written as DNA, the CDR3 is TGTGCCAGCAGTCCTAGCGGCCCCCTTGATACGCAGTATTTT. It specifies CASSPSGPLDTQYF.

The chain recombines TRBV5-4 with TRBJ2-3; TRBD2 matches at 11 bases. Germline CDR1 SGHNT, CDR2 YYREEE (reference sequence). V lost 4 bases to trimming and J lost 0 bases; unmatched junction nucleotides: 10. This CDR3 has 18 residues. DNA for the CDR3: TGTGCCAGCAGCGGTAGCGGGAGGGCCGATTCTAGCACAGATACGCAGTATTTT. It yields the protein CASSGSGRADSSTDTQYF.

This chain connects TRBV27 to TRBJ1-4, with TRBD1 matching over 8 bases. Germline CDR1 reads MNHEY; CDR2 reads SMNVEV (reference sequence). The ends lost 5 bases at V and 7 bases at J; junction bases unmatched: 9. The CDR3 is made up of 15 amino acids. The CDR3 region has the DNA TGTGCCAGCAGTACTCAGGGGGCGCAGATTGAAAAACTGTTTTTT. Amino acids: CASSTQGAQIEKLFF.

This clone was detected once. Other nucleotide sequences in the sample specify the same CDR3. The chain links TRBV6-1 to TRBJ2-7, with D tentatively TRBD2 (5 bases). The V gene's germline CDR1 is MNHNS and CDR2 SASEGT. With 2 bases removed from V and 3 bases from J, the gap between germline ends came to 5 bases. The CDR3 totals 12 residues. The CDR3 spells CASSERGYEQYF. DNA of the CDR3: TGTGCCAGCAGTGAACGGGGCTACGAGCAGTACTTC.

CDR3 region: CASSIARGGNTEAFF. CDR3 DNA sequence: TGTGCCAGTAGTATTGCGAGGGGGGGGAACACTGAAGCTTTCTTT. This chain joins TRBV19 and TRBJ1-1; a weak D match, TRBD1 (6 bases). The CDR3 totals 15 residues. V lost 3 bases and J 1 base, leaving 12 bases between the germline ends. Germline lookup yields CDR1 LNHDA and CDR2 SQIVND (reference sequence).

This chain connects TRBV9 to TRBJ1-6; the D is unclear. Germline CDR1 reads SGDLS; CDR2 reads YYNGEE. CDR3 length: 14 amino acids. The V and J ends lost 0 bases and 10 bases respectively, with 11 bases between them. The CDR3 nucleotides read TGTGCCAGCAGCGTAGGGCGGAGTGAATCACCCCTCCACTTT. This encodes CASSVGRSESPLHF.

This clone has only a few counts. The V and J genes are TRBV4-1 and TRBJ2-1; 10 bases fit TRBD2. After removal of 0 bases from V and 7 bases from J, the junction contained 6 bases not matched to a gene. This CDR3 is built from 16 residues. CDR1 is MGHRA, CDR2 YSYEKL, per germline. CDR3 protein: CASSQEGLAGVNEQFF. The CDR3 region has the DNA TGCGCCAGCAGCCAAGAAGGGCTAGCGGGAGTTAATGAGCAGTTCTTC.